Below are 30 T cell receptor beta chains sequenced from a single sample in a study of T-cell reconstitution after alpha-beta-depleted transplantation in children. TCRbeta library construction was performed incorporating unique molecular identifiers. A single record per CDR3 protein comes from TCRdb applying MiXCR to the PCR reads. The top ten hold less than 40% of the sample, which has 200,000 to 250,000 distinct CDR3 sequences, under 8.5% seen once. Material: PBMCs, mostly from graft donor cells, obtained 360 days after TCRalphabeta/CD19-depleted stem cell transplant. These receptors originate from a male patient aged 2-9 years who had a stem cell transplant for acute myeloid leukemia, so the T cells may come from the graft donor.

The table lists this clonotype with many counts. This chain connects TRBV20-1 to TRBJ2-3; 10 bases match TRBD2. Germline CDR1 is DFQATT and CDR2 is SNEGSKA (reference sequence). Trimming cost V 5 bases and J 2 bases; bases outside gene matches: 1. The CDR3 runs 13 residues. The CDR3 sequence: CSAGTSDTDTQYF. The CDR3 nucleotides read TGCAGTGCTGGGACTAGCGACACAGATACGCAGTATTTT.

This clonotype was seen many times. This rearrangement joins TRBV10-3 to TRBJ2-1, with 12 bases that match TRBD2. The CDR3 covers 13 residues. Germline assignment: CDR1 ENHRY and CDR2 SYGVKD. With 6 bases clipped from V and 10 bases from J, the junction kept 4 bases outside the gene matches. CDR3 in amino acids: CAIRRLAGEEQFF. The DNA of the CDR3 is TGTGCCATCAGAAGACTAGCGGGAGAGGAGCAGTTCTTC.

The V gene is TRBV5-1, the J gene TRBJ2-5; D remains unclear. This CDR3 has 17 residues. V lost 1 base, J lost 7 bases, and 23 bases lay in between. From germline, CDR1 is SGHRS and CDR2 YFSETQ. CDR3: CASSLPQHSSLSGTQYF. In nucleotides, the CDR3 is TGCGCCAGCAGCTTGCCCCAACATTCCTCCCTCTCGGGGACCCAGTACTTC.

This clonotype showed up many times. This sequence joins TRBV20-1 and TRBJ1-5; 9 bases map to TRBD1. The CDR3 runs 13 residues. With 6 bases clipped from V and 4 bases from J, the junction kept 4 bases outside the gene matches. The germline V gene encodes CDR1 DFQATT and CDR2 SNEGSKA (reference sequence). CDR3 region: CSAGQGWNQPQHF. CDR3 DNA sequence: TGCAGTGCGGGACAGGGTTGGAATCAGCCCCAGCATTTT.

The chain is built from TRBV18 and TRBJ2-2; TRBD1 matches 9 bases. V shed 1 base and J 6 bases; nucleotides not matched to a gene: 3. Germline assignment: CDR1 KGHSH and CDR2 LQKENI. The CDR3 covers 15 residues. CDR3 loop: CASSPRRQGAGELFF. CDR3 nucleotides: TGTGCCAGCTCACCACGAAGACAGGGGGCCGGGGAGCTGTTTTTT.

CDR3 sequence (DNA): TGTGCCAGCAGCCAAATGGGAGAGACCCAGTACTTC. Residues: CASSQMGETQYF. This chain links TRBV7-9 with TRBJ2-5; D unresolved. This CDR3 has 12 amino acids. Per germline, CDR1 SEHNR and CDR2 FQNEAQ (reference sequence). The V gene lost 5 bases and the J gene lost 4 bases, with 8 bases spanning the gap.

This clonotype was found a few times. V usage is TRBV9 and J usage is TRBJ2-2; D ambiguous. The CDR3 sequence is 14 residues long. Germline V CDR1 and CDR2: SGDLS, YYNGEE. Trimming pared 0 bases from V and 7 bases from J, leaving 10 bases between. CDR3 nucleotides: TGTGCCAGCAGCGTAGGTCACTATAGCGGGGAGCTGTTTTTT. Encoded protein: CASSVGHYSGELFF.

This clonotype was seen a few times. This chain connects TRBV7-6 to TRBJ2-2; TRBD2 agrees at 8 bases. The germline V gene has CDR1 SGHVS and CDR2 FNYEAQ. V gave up 3 bases and J gave up 3 bases; unmatched junction bases: 12. The CDR3 totals 18 residues. This CDR3 is CASSFQAPVAGYTGELFF. DNA of the CDR3: TGTGCCAGCAGCTTCCAGGCCCCCGTAGCGGGGTACACCGGGGAGCTGTTTTTT.

Many counts were recorded for this clonotype. The chain recombines TRBV20-1 with TRBJ1-1, with 7 bases that match TRBD1. The CDR3 contains 16 residues. With 3 bases clipped from V and 1 base from J, the junction kept 11 bases outside the gene matches. Germline V lookup: CDR1 DFQATT, CDR2 SNEGSKA (reference sequence). The CDR3 DNA follows: TGCAGTGCTAGGGAGGGCTACAGGGGAAGGAACACTGAAGCTTTCTTT. Amino acid sequence: CSAREGYRGRNTEAFF.

CDR3 region: CASKPDRASNQPQHF. CDR3 nucleotide sequence: TGTGCCAGCAAGCCGGACAGGGCTAGCAATCAGCCCCAGCATTTT. This chain connects TRBV2 to TRBJ1-5; 8 bases are a match to TRBD1. This CDR3 spans 15 amino acids. Trimming at V came to 7 bases and at J to 0 bases, leaving 5 bases not matched to a gene. Germline values: CDR1 SNHLY, CDR2 FYNNEI.

The genes are TRBV7-8 and TRBJ2-7; D might be TRBD1 (6 bases). Germline V lookup: CDR1 SGHVS, CDR2 FQNEAQ. CDR3 length: 16 residues. Trimming removed 5 bases at V and 2 bases at J, with 19 bases between. CDR3: CASSHVRGTDPYEQYF. The CDR3 DNA follows: TGTGCCAGCAGCCACGTAAGGGGGACGGACCCCTACGAGCAGTACTTC.

J is TRBJ1-2 and V is TRBV5-1; TRBD1 agrees at 8 bases. This CDR3 comprises 15 residues. The germline gives CDR1 SGHRS, CDR2 YFSETQ. J gave up 8 bases and V 3 bases, and 12 bases lay outside the gene matches. The DNA for the CDR3 is TGCGCCAGCAGCTGGGGACAGGCGGACGGGAGAGGCTACACCTTC. This codes for CASSWGQADGRGYTF.

This sequence joins TRBV5-1 and TRBJ2-7; no firm D call. The CDR3 length is 13 residues. Germline V CDR1 and CDR2: SGHRS, YFSETQ. Trimming took 1 base from V and 3 from J, leaving 8 bases between them. The CDR3 DNA sequence: TGCGCCAGCAGCTTGAGGGTAAGCTACGAGCAGTACTTC. Residues: CASSLRVSYEQYF.

The chain couples TRBV27 to TRBJ1-3; a possible D gene is TRBD1 (5 bases). CDR1 is MNHEY, CDR2 SMNVEV, per germline (reference sequence). V was shortened by 8 bases and J by 0 bases, with 26 bases between the two germline ends. The CDR3 is 19 residues long. The CDR3 DNA reads TGTGCCAGCGGATCGGAGGGGCCGGTAAAAGTCAGCTCTGGAAACACCATATATTTT. This codes for CASGSEGPVKVSSGNTIYF.

This clonotype was seen ten or more times. The chain is built from TRBV29-1 and TRBJ1-1; no reliable D call. This CDR3 region has 11 residues. V was cut by 8 bases and J by 5 bases, with 12 bases left in between. Per the germline V gene, CDR1 is SQVTM and CDR2 is ANQGSEA. DNA for the CDR3: TGCAGCACCTTCCTAGGGACTGAAGCTTTCTTT. The encoded protein is CSTFLGTEAFF.

This clonotype has just a few counts. The chain links TRBV12-3 or TRBV12-4 to TRBJ1-5; 12 nucleotides agree with TRBD1. The junction had 5 bases not matched to a gene; V was cut back by 1 base and J by 4 bases. The CDR3 is 17 residues long. The CDR3 nucleotides are TGTGCCAGCAGTTTAGTAGGGACAGGGGGCTGGAATCAGCCCCAGCATTTT. Encoded protein: CASSLVGTGGWNQPQHF.

In this sample, this clonotype turned up a few times. The gene calls are TRBV12-3 or TRBV12-4 and TRBJ1-4; no firm D call. V lost 6 bases to trimming and J lost 6 bases, with 8 bases between them. CDR3 length equals 12 residues. Written as DNA, the CDR3 is TGTGCCAGCAGCCCATGGGATGAAAAACTGTTTTTT. This gives the protein CASSPWDEKLFF.

At least ten counts were recorded for this clonotype. V gene TRBV4-2 combines with J gene TRBJ2-3; 7 bases are shared with TRBD2. This CDR3 comprises 17 residues. The germline V gene has CDR1 LGHNA and CDR2 YNFKEQ. The junction had 8 bases not matched to a gene; V was cut back by 0 bases and J by 2 bases. The CDR3 is CASSQDVLAELTDTQYF. The CDR3 coding sequence is TGTGCCAGCAGCCAAGATGTTCTAGCGGAACTCACAGATACGCAGTATTTT.

The table lists this clonotype with a few counts. The DNA of the CDR3 is TGTGCCAGTAGTATCAGTTACAGCACAGATACGCAGTATTTT. It encodes CASSISYSTDTQYF. This chain links TRBV19 with TRBJ2-3, with D uncertain. Germline CDR1 and CDR2: LNHDA and SQIVND (reference sequence). V was cut by 3 bases and J by 0 bases, with 7 bases left in between. CDR3 length equals 14 residues.

The rearrangement uses TRBV4-2 and TRBJ1-3; D is unresolved. Germline-derived CDR1 and CDR2 are LGHNA and YNFKEQ. There are 12 residues in the CDR3. Trimming stripped 1 base from V and 5 bases from J, with 3 bases between. The CDR3, as DNA: TGTGCCAGCAGCCAAGCTAGAAACACCATATATTTT. It codes for CASSQARNTIYF.

The table lists this clonotype with many counts. The chain has TRBV15 and TRBJ2-7; 8 bases are a match to TRBD1. The CDR3 extends over 14 amino acids. Germline values: CDR1 LNHNV, CDR2 YYDKDF (reference sequence). The junction had 7 bases not matched to a gene; V was cut back by 5 bases and J by 4 bases. The CDR3 bases are TGTGCCACCAGCGTATCAGGGGGCTCGTACGAGCAGTACTTC. Amino acids: CATSVSGGSYEQYF.

This clonotype occurred many times. The chain is built from TRBV5-1 and TRBJ1-2; 9 nucleotides match TRBD1. V lost 6 bases to trimming and J lost 3 bases; unmatched junction nucleotides: 3. The germline V gene encodes CDR1 SGHRS and CDR2 YFSETQ. The CDR3 extends over 13 amino acids. This CDR3 is CASTGTGHYGYTF. As DNA, the CDR3 is TGCGCCAGCACCGGGACAGGGCACTATGGCTACACCTTC. The variable domain in full, with the rest retrieved from reference TRBV5-1 and TRBJ1-2, is KAGVTQTPRYLIKTRGQQVTLSCSPISGHRSVSWYQQTPGQGLQFLFEYFSETQRNKGNFPGRFSGRQFSNSRSEMNVSTLELGDSALYLCASTGTGHYGYTFGSGTRLTVV.

The table lists this clonotype with a few counts. The chain combines TRBV20-1 with TRBJ1-1; D gene uncertain. Germline V gene lookup returns CDR1 DFQATT and CDR2 SNEGSKA (reference sequence). Trimming removed 6 bases from V and 1 base from J, with 9 bases in between. The CDR3 spans 12 residues. DNA for the CDR3: TGCAGTGCCGACCTGAGGAACACTGAAGCTTTCTTT. As protein: CSADLRNTEAFF.

This clonotype was seen more than once but under ten times. The gene calls are TRBV2 and TRBJ2-1; 8 bases are a match to TRBD2. This CDR3 is built from 19 residues. J was trimmed by 4 bases and V by 5 bases; bases with no gene match: 19. Per germline, CDR1 SNHLY and CDR2 FYNNEI. CDR3 in DNA: TGTGCCAGCAGTCAAAGGGTCTTCGAGACGGGAGGGCATTACAATGAGCAGTTCTTC. Translated, it gives CASSQRVFETGGHYNEQFF.

This clonotype has ten or more counts. The chain links TRBV20-1 to TRBJ2-7; a possible D gene is TRBD1 (6 bases). Germline CDR1 is DFQATT and CDR2 is SNEGSKA (reference sequence). This CDR3 contains 13 residues. The V end lost 5 bases, the J end lost 3 bases, and 14 bases lay between the germline ends. The CDR3 DNA follows: TGCAGTGCTCACCGGGACACCTACTACGAGCAGTACTTC. It yields the protein CSAHRDTYYEQYF.

This clonotype was detected only a few times. The rearrangement joins TRBV7-2 to TRBJ1-2, with 9 positions matching TRBD1. The CDR3 runs 14 residues. V shed 0 bases, J shed 8 bases, and the junction held 4 bases outside the gene matches. Germline assignment: CDR1 SGHTA and CDR2 FQGNSA. The CDR3 is CASSLALTGGGYTF. Written as DNA, the CDR3 is TGTGCCAGCAGCTTAGCGCTCACAGGGGGCGGCTACACCTTC.

This clonotype was counted many times. This rearrangement joins TRBV10-3 to TRBJ2-5; 7 positions match TRBD1. Germline assignment: CDR1 ENHRY and CDR2 SYGVKD. The length of the CDR3 is 16 residues. V trimming: 2 bases; J trimming: 2 bases; junction bases outside the gene matches: 8. CDR3 in amino acids: CAISEGQDSLQETQYF. The DNA of the CDR3 is TGTGCCATCAGTGAGGGACAGGACAGCCTTCAAGAGACCCAGTACTTC.

This clonotype was detected only a few times. The V gene is TRBV7-2, the J gene TRBJ1-1; TRBD1 aligns across 10 bases. Germline lookup yields CDR1 SGHTA and CDR2 FQGNSA. The length of the CDR3 is 14 residues. Trimming removed 6 bases from V and 3 bases from J; junction bases left unmatched: 4. The CDR3 sequence: CASRPGTGDTEAFF. The CDR3 nucleotides are TGTGCCAGCAGACCCGGGACAGGGGACACTGAAGCTTTCTTT.

Only a few counts were recorded for this clonotype. The chain links TRBV7-9 to TRBJ2-1, with 9 positions matching TRBD2. The germline CDR1 and CDR2 sequences are SEHNR and FQNEAQ (reference sequence). CDR3 length: 15 residues. V shed 3 bases and J 5 bases; nucleotides not matched to a gene: 5. CDR3 amino acids: CASSFRREGDNEQFF. CDR3 nucleotide sequence: TGTGCCAGCAGCTTTCGGCGGGAGGGGGACAATGAGCAGTTCTTC.

This clonotype was counted between two and nine times. The rearrangement uses TRBV20-1 and TRBJ1-2; 7 nucleotides line up with TRBD1. The ends lost 2 bases at V and 4 bases at J; junction bases unmatched: 4. The CDR3 is made up of 13 amino acids. Germline lookup yields CDR1 DFQATT and CDR2 SNEGSKA (reference sequence). CDR3 DNA: TGCAGTGCTAGATCGGCAGGGGGCTATGGCTACACCTTC. Its translation is CSARSAGGYGYTF.